These 29 T cell receptor beta chains share one sample of origin, sequenced in a study of blood T cell repertoires in COVID-19. Only in-frame clones appear in the TCRdb table, and some are missing; sequencing was by immunoSEQ multiplex PCR. The sample shows about 200,000 clones, roughly 86% of them seen only once. The sequenced material came from peripheral blood. The receptors were gathered from a man aged 18 to 29 with active or convalescent COVID-19.

Turning to this clone: The same CDR3 arises from other DNA sequences in this sample as well. The rearrangement links TRBV12-5 to TRBJ2-1; a weak D match, TRBD1 (6 bases). Germline CDR1 reads LGHNT; CDR2 reads FRNRAP. V lost 6 bases to trimming and J lost 0 bases, with 12 bases between them. This CDR3 comprises 15 residues. The CDR3 spells CASGPDRSSYNEQFF. CDR3 nucleotide sequence: TGTGCTAGTGGGCCGGACAGAAGCTCCTACAATGAGCAGTTCTTC.

CDR3 region: CASSQSGLYKSTDTQYF. In nucleotides, the CDR3 is TGCGCCAGCAGTCAGTCGGGACTCTACAAGAGCACAGATACGCAGTATTTT. V gene TRBV23-1 combines with J gene TRBJ2-3, with a weak D call TRBD2 (6 bases). TRBV23-1 is designated an ORF whose function remains uncertain. Trimming took off 3 bases at V and 0 bases at J, with 16 bases between the two ends. This CDR3 is 17 amino acids long.

The V call is TRBV10-3, the J call TRBJ1-1; possible D gene TRBD1, 5 bases. The CDR3 is 14 residues long. CDR1 and CDR2 (germline): ENHRY, SYGVKD. V was cut by 6 bases and J by 1 base, with 12 bases left in between. The CDR3 DNA follows: TGTGCCATCAGGATACAGGACGGGAACACTGAAGCTTTCTTT. Translating gives CAIRIQDGNTEAFF.

There are a few counts of this clone. This chain links TRBV5-4 with TRBJ1-1, with unresolved D. Trimming left V 4 bases short and J 0 bases short, with 16 bases between. Germline V gene data show CDR1 as SGHNT and CDR2 as YYREEE (reference sequence). The CDR3 has 16 amino acids. CDR3 protein: CASSPSAVRLNTEAFF. CDR3 coding DNA: TGTGCCAGCAGCCCGTCGGCGGTTCGGCTGAACACTGAAGCTTTCTTT.

The genes are TRBV7-3 and TRBJ2-7; TRBD1 is a possible D gene (6 bases). Germline lookup yields CDR1 SGHTA and CDR2 FQGTGA. The CDR3 is 13 amino acids. Trimming pared 1 base from V and 7 bases from J, leaving 11 bases between. The CDR3 spells CASSLNRAGEQYF. The CDR3 region has the DNA TGTGCCAGCAGCTTAAACAGGGCTGGAGAGCAGTACTTC.

The chain links TRBV30 to TRBJ1-2, with no clear D. There are 14 residues in the CDR3. V lost 4 bases and J lost 4, with 16 bases in between. The germline V gene encodes CDR1 GTSNPN and CDR2 SVGIG (reference sequence). Here the CDR3 DNA reads TGTGCCTGGACAAACCCGGAGGCCGGCTATGGCTACACCTTC. It codes for CAWTNPEAGYGYTF.

J is TRBJ2-7 and V is TRBV6-2 or TRBV6-3; TRBD2 matches 8 bases. V shed 2 bases, J shed 0 bases, and the junction held 9 bases outside the gene matches. The CDR3 runs to 17 residues. CDR1 and CDR2 (germline): MNHEY, SVGEGT. CDR3 sequence reads: CASSYGEAGDSSYEQYF. Here the CDR3 DNA reads TGTGCCAGCAGTTACGGCGAAGCGGGGGACTCCTCCTACGAGCAGTACTTC.

Turning to this clone: The identical CDR3 is also encoded by other nucleotide sequences in the sample. V is TRBV7-9 and J is TRBJ1-2; no reliable D call. The CDR3 runs to 13 residues. The V gene lost 1 base and the J gene lost 1 base, with 4 bases spanning the gap. The germline gives CDR1 SEHNR, CDR2 FQNEAQ (reference sequence). The DNA of the CDR3 is TGTGCCAGCAGCTTAGACAGTAACTATGGCTACACCTTC. As protein: CASSLDSNYGYTF.

The chain uses TRBV6-5 and TRBJ1-2, with 7 positions matching TRBD1. Germline V gives CDR1 MNHEY, CDR2 SVGAGI. J lost 9 bases, V lost 9 bases, and 13 bases had no gene match. The CDR3 extends over 13 amino acids. For the CDR3, the DNA is TGTGCCAGTCAAAATAAGGACAGGTATTGCTACACCTTC. It yields the protein CASQNKDRYCYTF.

The chain combines TRBV7-3 with TRBJ2-7, with 10 bases matching TRBD2. Germline V gene lookup returns CDR1 SGHTA and CDR2 FQGTGA. The trim removed 2 bases at V and 5 bases at J, leaving 6 bases unmatched. The CDR3 spans 15 residues. CDR3 loop: CASSLGQAGGNEQYF. The CDR3 region has the DNA TGTGCCAGCAGCTTAGGTCAAGCGGGAGGGAACGAGCAGTACTTC. Together with reference TRBV7-3 and TRBJ2-7, the CDR3 gives the full variable domain: GAGVSQTPSNKVTEKGKYVELRCDPISGHTALYWYRQSLGQGPEFLIYFQGTGAADDSGLPNDRFFAVRPEGSVSTLKIQRTERGDSAVYLCASSLGQAGGNEQYFGPGTRLTVT.

V usage is TRBV19 and J usage is TRBJ1-5, with TRBD1 identical over 8 bases. The CDR3 sequence is 14 residues long. V lost 9 bases and J lost 3; bases outside the gene matches: 7. Germline CDR1 reads LNHDA; CDR2 reads SQIVND (reference sequence). The DNA for the CDR3 is TGTGCCAGCTCAAACAGGGGGTACAATCAGCCCCAGCATTTT. It is translated as CASSNRGYNQPQHF.

The rearrangement links TRBV7-3 to TRBJ1-6, with TRBD1 as a possible D gene (5 bases). In germline, CDR1 is SGHTA, CDR2 FQGTGA. CDR3 length equals 15 residues. V was trimmed by 5 bases and J by 6 bases, leaving 14 bases between them. CDR3 loop: CASSLGGRTNSPLHF. CDR3 bases: TGTGCCAGCAGCCTCGGGGGACGGACTAATTCACCCCTCCACTTT.

There are a few counts of this clone. Within the sample, other DNA sequences also encode this same CDR3. The chain has TRBV18 and TRBJ1-1, with D tentatively TRBD1 (5 bases). The germline CDR1 and CDR2 sequences are KGHSH and LQKENI. CDR3 length: 13 residues. V shed 3 bases and J shed 6 bases, with 11 bases lying between them. The CDR3 DNA reads as TGTGCCAGCTCACCGGGGCAGGGCGCTGAAGCTTTCTTT. Protein product: CASSPGQGAEAFF.

This rearrangement joins TRBV5-6 to TRBJ1-1, with 8 positions matching TRBD1. The CDR3 length is 14 residues. After removal of 2 bases from V and 3 bases from J, the junction contained 3 bases not matched to a gene. From germline, CDR1 is SGHDT and CDR2 YYEEEE. CDR3 in amino acids: CASSFYRGYTEAFF. Here the CDR3 DNA reads TGTGCCAGCAGCTTTTACAGGGGGTACACTGAAGCTTTCTTT.

The chain combines TRBV7-2 with TRBJ2-3, with TRBD2 as a possible D gene (5 bases). Per the germline V gene, CDR1 is SGHTA and CDR2 is FQGNSA. Trimming took 1 base from V and 2 from J, leaving 10 bases between them. The CDR3 runs 15 residues. CDR3 residues: CASSLVTGNTDTQYF. As DNA, the CDR3 is TGTGCCAGCAGCTTAGTAACGGGGAACACAGATACGCAGTATTTT.

CDR3 in amino acids: CASTPGTAYQPQHF. CDR3 in DNA: TGTGCCAGCACCCCCGGGACAGCGTATCAGCCCCAGCATTTT. The genes are TRBV19 and TRBJ1-5; 7 nucleotides match TRBD1. The CDR3 consists of 14 residues. V trimming: 9 bases; J trimming: 5 bases; junction bases outside the gene matches: 10. Per germline, CDR1 LNHDA and CDR2 SQIVND (reference sequence).

The chain carries TRBV19 and TRBJ2-3; 10 bases line up with TRBD1. CDR1 is LNHDA and CDR2 is SQIVND in the germline V gene (reference sequence). The CDR3 contains 16 residues. Trimming cost V 5 bases and J 1 base; bases outside gene matches: 6. CDR3: CASSLAGTGGTDTQYF. In DNA form, the CDR3 reads TGTGCCAGTAGTCTCGCCGGGACAGGGGGCACAGATACGCAGTATTTT.

The genes are TRBV14 and TRBJ2-1; the match to TRBD2 covers 9 bases. Germline V gene data show CDR1 as SGHDN and CDR2 as FVKESK. After removal of 2 bases from V and 4 bases from J, the junction contained 6 bases not matched to a gene. The CDR3 extends over 16 amino acids. The CDR3 sequence: CASSQLRGGEYNEQFF. The CDR3 nucleotides read TGTGCCAGCAGCCAACTTCGCGGGGGGGAATACAATGAGCAGTTCTTC.

V gene TRBV19 combines with J gene TRBJ2-7; D may be TRBD1 (7 bases). CDR3 length: 14 residues. Trimming pared 4 bases from V and 5 bases from J, leaving 15 bases between. Germline CDR1 LNHDA, CDR2 SQIVND (reference sequence). CDR3 DNA: TGTGCCAGTAGTACTACAGGGGAGGTCAACGAGCAGTACTTC. It specifies CASSTTGEVNEQYF.

The chain couples TRBV18 to TRBJ2-5, with D possibly being TRBD2 (6 bases). The V and J ends lost 3 bases and 2 bases respectively, with 10 bases between them. The CDR3 has 14 amino acids. Germline V gives CDR1 KGHSH, CDR2 LQKENI. As DNA, the CDR3 is TGTGCCAGCTCACCGGCGCGGGGTCAAGAGACCCAGTACTTC. Protein product: CASSPARGQETQYF.

This rearrangement joins TRBV27 to TRBJ2-2; the D gene is possibly TRBD1 (5 bases). This CDR3 region has 15 residues. Germline CDR1 is MNHEY and CDR2 is SMNVEV (reference sequence). V was shortened by 10 bases and J by 3 bases, with 18 bases between the two germline ends. DNA for the CDR3: TGTGCCACCAATCTAGGGGAAAACGACACCGGGGAGCTGTTTTTT. It yields the protein CATNLGENDTGELFF.

This rearrangement joins TRBV5-8 to TRBJ2-1; D gene ambiguous. CDR1 SGHTS and CDR2 YDEGEE come from the germline V gene. CDR3 length: 14 amino acids. Trimming removed 3 bases from V and 0 bases from J, with 7 bases in between. As DNA, the CDR3 is TGTGCCAGCAGCTCGGGTCCCTCCTACAATGAGCAGTTCTTC. Protein: CASSSGPSYNEQFF.

The gene calls are TRBV5-4 and TRBJ1-2; D gene uncertain. CDR1 and CDR2 from the germline V gene are SGHNT and YYREEE (reference sequence). CDR3 length: 15 amino acids. V lost 4 bases and J 8 bases, leaving 21 bases between the germline ends. The CDR3 sequence: CASSPWAGQRRGYTF. The CDR3 nucleotides read TGTGCCAGCAGCCCATGGGCGGGCCAGCGACGGGGCTACACCTTC.

A few counts support this clone. The chain uses TRBV30 and TRBJ1-4, with D perhaps TRBD1 (6 bases). Germline assignment: CDR1 GTSNPN and CDR2 SVGIG (reference sequence). The CDR3 loop spans 12 amino acids. The CDR3 here is CASKGVGEKLFF. CDR3 coding DNA: TGTGCTTCGAAGGGGGTAGGGGAAAAACTGTTTTTT.

V is TRBV9 and J is TRBJ1-1, with 7 bases identical to TRBD1. Germline V CDR1 and CDR2: SGDLS, YYNGEE. The CDR3 loop spans 15 amino acids. V was pared by 5 bases and J by 0 bases, with 7 bases of the junction left unmatched. Here the CDR3 DNA reads TGTGCCAGCAGTTCAGGGGGTAGCATGAACACTGAAGCTTTCTTT. Amino acid sequence: CASSSGGSMNTEAFF.

The chain joins TRBV19 to TRBJ1-2, with D hard to call. Germline assignment: CDR1 LNHDA and CDR2 SQIVND (reference sequence). V dropped 0 bases and J dropped 7 bases, with 15 bases sitting between them. The CDR3 covers 15 residues. CDR3 region: CASSIDLETSIGYTF. Written as DNA, the CDR3 is TGTGCCAGTAGTATAGATTTGGAGACCTCTATTGGCTACACCTTC.

This chain uses TRBV5-5 with TRBJ2-7, with 8 bases matching TRBD1. The CDR3 covers 14 residues. CDR1 and CDR2 from the germline V gene are SGHKS and YYEKEE (reference sequence). The V gene end was trimmed by 0 bases and the J gene end by 5 bases; junction bases not matched to a gene: 4. CDR3 loop: CASSLAPGGHEQYF. Here the CDR3 DNA reads TGTGCCAGCAGCTTGGCCCCAGGGGGCCACGAGCAGTACTTC.

The chain joins TRBV7-9 to TRBJ2-2, with a possible D match to TRBD2 (5 bases). CDR3 size: 17 residues. Germline V CDR1 and CDR2: SEHNR, FQNEAQ (reference sequence). V dropped 1 base and J dropped 4 bases, with 16 bases sitting between them. For the CDR3, the DNA is TGTGCCAGCAGCTTAGACGGCGTCCCGGCGGGCACCGGGGAGCTGTTTTTT. As protein: CASSLDGVPAGTGELFF.

The chain combines TRBV15 with TRBJ1-4; D uncertain. This CDR3 has 16 amino acids. The V gene lost 3 bases and the J gene lost 0 bases, with 11 bases spanning the gap. Germline V CDR1 and CDR2: LNHNV, YYDKDF (reference sequence). CDR3 DNA: TGTGCCACCAGCAGGGCAAGATTTGCAACTAATGAAAAACTGTTTTTT. Translating it yields CATSRARFATNEKLFF.